This TCR beta chain was documented in a study of regulatory T cells in long-lasting Graves disease. Study-wide points: TRBV28, TRBJ1-2 and TRBJ2-5 emerged as the favored segments in persistent disease. Relative to new patients (under 1,000), persistent patients exhibited greater sharing of public clonotypes (around 2,700).

In building TCR beta libraries, iRepertoire HTBI primers were used together with Arm-PCR of CDR3 regions. Study processing details: The samples yielded approximately 62 TRBV and some 15 TRBJ segments. One entry per CDR3 protein, called by TCRdb with MiXCR from the multiplex PCR reads. For this entry, the V and J calls and clone size follow TCRdb and not the study's own pipeline. There are roughly 430,000 distinct CDR3 sequences in the sample; approximately 16% occur only once, and about 11% lies in the top ten. The time point was: newly diagnosed GD, antithyroid drugs for less than 3 months. There was RNA extracted from PBMCs, and the TCR library was made from it. This clonotype came up many times. Its specificity is unknown. Trimming removed 3 bases at V and 7 bases at J, with 7 bases between. The CDR3 length is 11 residues. Germline V gene sequence: CDR1 ENHRY, CDR2 SYGVKD. A further study also used this sample, focusing on T cells in Graves' hyperthyroidism and ophthalmopathy.

The sample here was peripheral blood mononuclear cells (PBMCs), taken at new diagnosis, from a patient treated with antithyroid drugs. This clonotype originated in a woman younger than 45 with Graves disease. The chain combines TRBV10-3 with TRBJ2-7; no reliable D call. The DNA for the CDR3 is TGTGCCATCAGTGATGGAACTGAGCAGTACTTC. It yields the protein CAISDGTEQYF.